One sample yielded the 23 T cell receptor beta chains listed below, sequenced in a study of T cell clonotyping in hematopoietic cell transplantation. Indicated time point: recipient sample about 28 days before transplant, after cytoreduction. Produced via immunoSEQ multiplex PCR; TCRdb's table is partial and in-frame only. The sample consists of some 45,000 clones, around 80% of them appearing once. The source material was peripheral blood mononuclear cells, sampled before stem cell transplant. These receptors came from a man aged 60-69 years with myelodysplastic syndrome. Some clones in this sample may be carry-over from other donors' samples.

The chain couples TRBV11-3 to TRBJ2-2, with D unclear. This CDR3 region has 14 residues. Germline assignment: CDR1 SGHNT and CDR2 YENEEA. The V and J ends lost 9 bases and 7 bases respectively, with 18 bases between them. The CDR3: CASSNTPGGGELFF. The CDR3, as DNA: TGTGCCAGTTCGAACACCCCCGGTGGCGGGGAGCTGTTTTTT.

This rearrangement joins TRBV5-8 to TRBJ1-5; a possible D gene is TRBD1 (5 bases). V dropped 2 bases and J dropped 0 bases, with 15 bases sitting between them. This CDR3 is 17 amino acids long. The germline V gene encodes CDR1 SGHTS and CDR2 YDEGEE. CDR3 sequence reads: CASSFTTTDHSNQPQHF. The CDR3 DNA reads as TGTGCCAGCAGCTTTACCACGACAGATCATAGCAATCAGCCCCAGCATTTT. Full variable domain (missing parts from reference TRBV5-8 and TRBJ1-5): EAGVTQSPTHLIKTRGQQATLRCSPISGHTSVYWYQQALGLGLQFLLWYDEGEERNRGNFPPRFSGRQFPNYSSELNVNALELEDSALYLCASSFTTTDHSNQPQHFGDGTRLSIL.

This chain joins TRBV5-1 and TRBJ1-1; weak D call: TRBD1 (5 bases). The CDR3 covers 15 residues. Trimming shortened V by 0 bases and J by 4 bases, and 13 bases separated the two germline ends. Germline-derived CDR1 and CDR2 are SGHRS and YFSETQ. The CDR3 DNA reads as TGCGCCAGCAGCTTGGGACAGTCCGCGGGCACTGAAGCTTTCTTT. It specifies CASSLGQSAGTEAFF.

CDR3 bases: TGCGCCAGCAGCTTAGGAGACAGGGGGTTTATTATGAACACTGAAGCTTTCTTT. Translating it yields CASSLGDRGFIMNTEAFF. V is TRBV5-1 and J is TRBJ1-1; 9 bases match TRBD1. The CDR3 has 18 residues. Germline V gene data show CDR1 as SGHRS and CDR2 as YFSETQ. Unmatched junction bases numbered 11, after V lost 2 bases and J lost 0 bases.

This rearrangement joins TRBV10-3 to TRBJ1-6, with no clear D. The CDR3 runs to 13 residues. Germline CDR1 reads ENHRY; CDR2 reads SYGVKD. Trimming stripped 0 bases from V and 14 bases from J, with 11 bases between. The CDR3 sequence: CAISESEGLTLHF. The CDR3 bases are TGTGCCATCAGTGAGTCGGAAGGGTTGACCCTCCACTTT.

The chain has TRBV4-1 and TRBJ2-7; 9 nucleotides line up with TRBD1. This CDR3 is 15 amino acids long. Germline assignment: CDR1 MGHRA and CDR2 YSYEKL. J lost 4 bases, V lost 2 bases, and 6 bases had no gene match. As DNA, the CDR3 is TGCGCCAGCAGCCAATCCGGGACAGGGAGTTACGAGCAGTACTTC. Translated, it gives CASSQSGTGSYEQYF.

The V and J genes are TRBV19 and TRBJ2-7; the D gene could be TRBD1 or TRBD2 (5 bases each). This CDR3 spans 12 amino acids. Germline assignment: CDR1 LNHDA and CDR2 SQIVND (reference sequence). V lost 8 bases and J 4 bases, leaving 12 bases between the germline ends. The CDR3, as DNA: TGTGCCAGTTCCGGGACCGAGTACGAGCAGTACTTC. Translated: CASSGTEYEQYF.

The chain joins TRBV7-8 to TRBJ2-1; D gene uncertain. From germline, CDR1 is SGHVS and CDR2 FQNEAQ. The CDR3 length is 14 residues. The V end lost 1 base, the J end lost 3 bases, and 7 bases lay between the germline ends. CDR3 sequence (DNA): TGTGCCAGCAGCTTAGTTGCTCTCTACAATGAGCAGTTCTTC. It specifies CASSLVALYNEQFF.

This clone was recorded once. This chain links TRBV7-9 with TRBJ2-3; D not certain. The CDR3 runs 12 residues. Between the trimmed V and J ends, which lost 5 bases and 5 bases, there was a span of 8 bases. Per germline, CDR1 SEHNR and CDR2 FQNEAQ (reference sequence). CDR3 DNA sequence: TGTGCCAGCAGCCCCCTTGGAGATACGCAGTATTTT. Protein sequence: CASSPLGDTQYF.

The chain carries TRBV15 and TRBJ2-7, with D possibly TRBD1 on 5 matching bases. Germline V gene sequence: CDR1 LNHNV, CDR2 YYDKDF (reference sequence). The CDR3 sequence is 13 residues long. The V gene lost 3 bases and the J gene lost 0 bases, with 6 bases spanning the gap. CDR3 in amino acids: CATSRDTSYEQYF. Here the CDR3 DNA reads TGTGCCACCAGCAGGGACACCTCCTACGAGCAGTACTTC. Full variable domain (rest looked up from reference TRBV15 and TRBJ2-7): DAMVIQNPRYQVTQFGKPVTLSCSQTLNHNVMYWYQQKSSQAPKLLFHYYDKDFNNEADTPDNFQSRRPNTSFCFLDIRSPGLGDTAMYLCATSRDTSYEQYFGPGTRLTVT.

The rearrangement uses TRBV5-6 and TRBJ1-2, with 8 nucleotides matching TRBD1. Trimming took 5 bases from V and 3 from J; bases not matched to a gene: 9. CDR1 SGHDT and CDR2 YYEEEE come from the germline V gene. CDR3 length: 15 residues. The CDR3 loop reads CASRTGQGRHYGYTF. The CDR3 nucleotides read TGTGCCAGCAGAACTGGACAGGGCCGACACTATGGCTACACCTTC.

The chain uses TRBV5-1 and TRBJ1-1; tentatively, D is TRBD1 (5 bases). V shed 7 bases and J shed 1 base, with 14 bases lying between them. Germline V gene data show CDR1 as SGHRS and CDR2 as YFSETQ. CDR3 length equals 14 residues. CDR3 region: CASGQGPRNTEAFF. The CDR3, as DNA: TGCGCCAGCGGGCAGGGACCGAGGAACACTGAAGCTTTCTTT.

V gene TRBV4-3 combines with J gene TRBJ1-2, with D perhaps TRBD1 (5 bases). V dropped 0 bases and J dropped 8 bases, with 16 bases sitting between them. The CDR3 totals 15 residues. CDR1 and CDR2 from the germline V gene are LGHNA and YSLEER. The DNA of the CDR3 is TGCGCCAGCAGCCAAGATCTGGGGCAGGGCGGAGGCTACACCTTC. It specifies CASSQDLGQGGGYTF.

The rearrangement joins TRBV7-9 to TRBJ2-3, with TRBD1 matching 12 bases. Trimming cost V 7 bases and J 14 bases; bases outside gene matches: 7. Germline loops: CDR1 SEHNR, CDR2 FQNEAQ (reference sequence). The CDR3 is made up of 12 amino acids. CDR3 residues: CASILGQGAWYF. The CDR3 coding sequence is TGTGCCAGCATCTTGGGACAGGGGGCATGGTATTTT. Drawing the rest from reference TRBV7-9 and TRBJ2-3, the complete variable domain is DTGVSQNPRHKITKRGQNVTFRCDPISEHNRLYWYRQTLGQGPEFLTYFQNEAQLEKSRLLSDRFSAERPKGSFSTLEIQRTEQGDSAMYLCASILGQGAWYFGPGTRLTVL.

The chain couples TRBV9 to TRBJ2-4; possible D gene TRBD1, 5 bases. V was cut by 0 bases and J by 4 bases, with 20 bases left in between. Germline V gene sequence: CDR1 SGDLS, CDR2 YYNGEE. CDR3 length: 18 residues. CDR3 bases: TGTGCCAGCAGCGTAGGAGAAGGGGCGAAGGGTGGGAAAAACATTCAGTACTTC. It specifies CASSVGEGAKGGKNIQYF. Supplemented by reference TRBV9 and TRBJ2-4, the full variable domain reads DSGVTQTPKHLITATGQRVTLRCSPRSGDLSVYWYQQSLDQGLQFLIQYYNGEERAKGNILERFSAQQFPDLHSELNLSSLELGDSALYFCASSVGEGAKGGKNIQYFGAGTRLSVL.

The chain uses TRBV7-2 and TRBJ2-5; no clear D. Germline V lookup: CDR1 SGHTA, CDR2 FQGNSA. The V and J ends lost 3 bases and 1 base respectively, with 6 bases between them. The CDR3 has 13 residues. DNA for the CDR3: TGTGCCAGCAGCTTCCGGGCCCAAGAGACCCAGTACTTC. Protein product: CASSFRAQETQYF.

This clone was seen just once. V and J are TRBV20-1 and TRBJ2-7; D is ambiguous. CDR1 and CDR2 (germline): DFQATT, SNEGSKA (reference sequence). V lost 3 bases and J 4 bases, leaving 7 bases between the germline ends. CDR3 length: 11 amino acids. The CDR3 loop reads CSASGPYEQYF. The CDR3 DNA reads TGCAGTGCTAGTGGGCCTTACGAGCAGTACTTC.

This clone was counted once. The V gene is TRBV2, the J gene TRBJ1-2; 9 positions agree with TRBD1. CDR3 length: 15 residues. In germline, CDR1 is SNHLY, CDR2 FYNNEI. V shed 6 bases and J 5 bases; nucleotides not matched to a gene: 10. CDR3 nucleotides: TGTGCCAGCAGACTCCCGGGACAGGGACGTTATGGCTACACCTTC. Encoded protein: CASRLPGQGRYGYTF.

This chain connects TRBV9 to TRBJ1-6; D ambiguous. Germline V CDR1 and CDR2: SGDLS, YYNGEE. Trimming took off 0 bases at V and 11 bases at J, with 15 bases between the two ends. The CDR3 is 15 residues long. CDR3 sequence: CASSVEFRSPTPLHF. The CDR3 region has the DNA TGTGCCAGCAGCGTAGAGTTCAGATCCCCTACACCCCTCCACTTT.

V is TRBV4-2 and J is TRBJ1-1; D not certain. This CDR3 contains 14 residues. V was trimmed by 7 bases and J by 3 bases, leaving 15 bases between them. In germline, CDR1 is LGHNA, CDR2 YNFKEQ. The CDR3 coding sequence is TGTGCCAGCACCCAGGTCCCCGGGGACACTGAAGCTTTCTTT. It translates to CASTQVPGDTEAFF.

CDR3: CASSLVQAHSYEQYF. The CDR3 bases are TGTGCCAGCAGCTTAGTTCAGGCGCACTCCTACGAGCAGTACTTC. The V gene is TRBV7-2, the J gene TRBJ2-7; D unclear. CDR3 length equals 15 residues. Germline-derived CDR1 and CDR2 are SGHTA and FQGNSA. V shed 1 base and J shed 0 bases, with 10 bases lying between them.

The table lists this clone with a count of one. V and J are TRBV2 and TRBJ1-2; tentative D call: TRBD1 (6 bases). The CDR3 spans 14 residues. With 7 bases removed from V and 5 bases from J, the gap between germline ends came to 17 bases. CDR1 and CDR2 from the germline V gene are SNHLY and FYNNEI. The CDR3 bases are TGTGCCAGCAACTTTCAGGGGCCCCTTTATGGCTACACCTTC. Protein: CASNFQGPLYGYTF.

The genes are TRBV2 and TRBJ1-3, with 7 nucleotides matching TRBD1. The length of the CDR3 is 14 residues. V trimming: 4 bases; J trimming: 2 bases; junction bases outside the gene matches: 2. Germline V gene lookup returns CDR1 SNHLY and CDR2 FYNNEI. The CDR3 DNA follows: TGTGCCAGCAGTGGCGGACAGGCTGGAAACACCATATATTTT. Translation gives CASSGGQAGNTIYF.